Shown below are 14 T cell receptor beta chains from a single sample sequenced in a study of graft-versus-host responses after intestinal transplantation. Clones were read by immunoSEQ multiplex PCR, and TCRdb kept only the in-frame ones, dropping some. The sample shows about 41,000 clones, around 96% of them seen only once. These receptors are not linked to any known antigen. The sample here was unstimulated CD8+ T cells sorted from spleen or lymph node cells, taken before transplant. Receptor source: a human donor who was the organ donor for an intestinal transplant.

This chain joins TRBV11-3 and TRBJ1-3; D is unresolved. The germline V gene encodes CDR1 SGHNT and CDR2 YENEEA. The length of the CDR3 is 13 residues. Deletions cut 3 bases from V and 4 bases from J, with 7 bases between. CDR3 nucleotides: TGTGCCAGCAGCTTCGACCCCGGAAACACCATATATTTT. Encoded protein: CASSFDPGNTIYF. Combining the CDR3 with reference TRBV11-3 and TRBJ1-3 gives the whole variable domain EAGVVQSPRYKIIEKKQPVAFWCNPISGHNTLYWYLQNLGQGPELLIRYENEEAVDDSQLPKDRFSAERLKGVDSTLKIQPAELGDSAVYLCASSFDPGNTIYFGEGSWLTVV.

The chain employs TRBV4-2 and TRBJ1-5; 10 bases are a match to TRBD1. This CDR3 contains 15 residues. After removal of 5 bases from V and 3 bases from J, the junction contained 4 bases not matched to a gene. CDR1 is LGHNA and CDR2 is YNFKEQ in the germline V gene. The CDR3: CASSVGTGANQPQHF. The DNA for the CDR3 is TGTGCCAGCAGCGTAGGGACAGGGGCCAATCAGCCCCAGCATTTT.

This clone occurred once. V usage is TRBV30 and J usage is TRBJ1-2; no clear D gene. The ends were cut back, 0 bases at V and 8 bases at J, with 13 bases in the middle. CDR1 is GTSNPN and CDR2 is SVGIG in the germline V gene (reference sequence). The CDR3 extends over 13 amino acids. CDR3 bases: TGTGCCTGGAGTGTCGGGCAGGCCCTGGGCTACACCTTC. Translation: CAWSVGQALGYTF. The entire variable domain, with the rest obtained from reference TRBV30 and TRBJ1-2, is as follows: SQTIHQWPATLVQPVGSPLSLECTVEGTSNPNLYWYRQAAGRGLQLLFYSVGIGQISSEVPQNLSASRPQDRQFILSSKKLLLSDSGFYLCAWSVGQALGYTFGSGTRLTVV.

The chain links TRBV2 to TRBJ2-3; 11 bases fit TRBD2. Unmatched junction bases numbered 3, after V lost 1 base and J lost 3 bases. Germline assignment: CDR1 SNHLY and CDR2 FYNNEI. The length of the CDR3 is 16 residues. CDR3 coding DNA: TGTGCCAGCAGTGAAGAAGCTAGCGGGGGGACAGATACGCAGTATTTT. It specifies CASSEEASGGTDTQYF.

Remarks on this clone: At one of its ends the junction is not consistent with the germline gene, which may arise from a read error. The chain is built from TRBV5-1 and TRBJ2-7, with D possibly matching TRBD1 (5 bases). CDR1 is SGHRS and CDR2 is YFSETQ in the germline V gene. CDR3 size: 14 residues. The CDR3 nucleotides read TGCGCCAACAGCTCCCTTAGACAGAGAAACGAGCAGTACTTC. Protein product: CANSSLRQRNEQYF.

V gene TRBV13 combines with J gene TRBJ1-1; D uncertain. The CDR3 is made up of 15 amino acids. V was pared by 5 bases and J by 6 bases, with 19 bases between. Germline CDR1 and CDR2: PRHDT and FYEKMQ (reference sequence). CDR3 DNA sequence: TGTGCCAGCAGCGCCCGAGCGGGGTCCCAACCTGAAGCTTTCTTT. This encodes CASSARAGSQPEAFF.

The rearrangement joins TRBV4-1 to TRBJ2-3; D uncertain. Trimming removed 0 bases from V and 3 bases from J, with 10 bases in between. The length of the CDR3 is 15 residues. CDR1 is MGHRA, CDR2 YSYEKL, per germline. The CDR3 nucleotides read TGCGCCAGCAGCCAAGACCCCCATGGGACAGATACGCAGTATTTT. It specifies CASSQDPHGTDTQYF.

This chain joins TRBV4-2 and TRBJ2-1; D is unresolved. This CDR3 has 16 amino acids. Trimming pared 1 base from V and 5 bases from J, leaving 15 bases between. CDR1 is LGHNA, CDR2 YNFKEQ, per germline. The CDR3: CASSQGSSGENNEQFF. CDR3 in DNA: TGTGCCAGCAGCCAAGGGTCCAGTGGGGAAAACAATGAGCAGTTCTTC.

The J gene is TRBJ1-2, the V gene TRBV6-5; TRBD1 might be the D (5 bases). CDR1 is MNHEY, CDR2 SVGAGI, per germline. Between the trimmed V and J ends, which lost 4 bases and 2 bases, there was a span of 8 bases. CDR3 length: 13 amino acids. CDR3 in DNA: TGTGCCAGCAGTTCGGGACGGAACTATGGCTACACCTTC. Translating it yields CASSSGRNYGYTF.

This clone was seen a few times. The V gene is TRBV18, the J gene TRBJ2-3; D remains unclear. The V end was cut by 4 bases, the J end by 5 bases, with 4 bases between. There are 11 residues in the CDR3. From germline, CDR1 is KGHSH and CDR2 LQKENI. The DNA for the CDR3 is TGTGCCAGCTCACAGGGAGATACGCAGTATTTT. It specifies CASSQGDTQYF.

Concerning this clone: The same CDR3 is also encoded by other DNA sequences in this sample. The rearrangement joins TRBV6-4 to TRBJ2-2, with D tentatively TRBD1 (5 bases). This CDR3 has 13 amino acids. CDR1 and CDR2 (germline): MRHNA, SNTAGT. The V gene lost 2 bases and the J gene lost 5 bases, with 6 bases spanning the gap. The CDR3 loop reads CASSDGATGELFF. The CDR3 nucleotides are TGTGCCAGCAGTGACGGGGCAACCGGGGAGCTGTTTTTT.

This rearrangement joins TRBV5-7 to TRBJ1-4, with D maybe TRBD1 (6 bases). TRBV5-7 is known as an ORF, though its function is uncertain. V was trimmed by 6 bases and J by 7 bases, leaving 19 bases between them. The CDR3 is 15 residues long. CDR3 sequence reads: CASTFSGGGGEKLFF. CDR3 in DNA: TGTGCCAGCACCTTCTCCGGGGGCGGGGGTGAAAAACTGTTTTTT.

This clone was picked up one time. The chain uses TRBV5-6 and TRBJ1-2, with unresolved D. The CDR3 is 12 residues long. The germline gives CDR1 SGHDT, CDR2 YYEEEE. V was shortened by 0 bases and J by 5 bases, with 5 bases between the two germline ends. The CDR3 sequence: CASSLGGYGYTF. The CDR3 region has the DNA TGTGCCAGCAGCTTGGGCGGGTATGGCTACACCTTC.

V gene TRBV6-1 combines with J gene TRBJ2-7, with no clear D. Trimming cost V 6 bases and J 4 bases, with 10 bases left between them. CDR3 length: 12 amino acids. Germline lookup yields CDR1 MNHNS and CDR2 SASEGT. The CDR3 DNA reads TGTGCCAGCAGGTCTTTCCCGTACGAGCAGTACTTC. This gives the protein CASRSFPYEQYF.